A selection of T cell receptor beta chains follows, all from one sample in a study of naive and memory T cell subsets. MiXCR was run by TCRdb on the UMI-ligation and nested PCR reads, yielding one entry per CDR3 protein. The table includes about 140,000 distinct CDR3 sequences, roughly a fifth detected once. The sequenced material came from naive CD8+ T cells from blood. These receptors were collected from a human donor in good health. CDR3s include the opening cysteine and the closing phenylalanine or tryptophan. D genes are given only for firm matches. Rows may omit the clone size; those that give it use once, few, many or a size class.

d_call,v_call,clone_size,j_call,cdr3_aa,cdr3_nt
-,TRBV5-6,-,TRBJ1-1,CASSLEARWTEAFF,TGTGCCAGCAGCTTGGAGGCGAGGTGGACTGAAGCTTTCTTT
-,TRBV6-2/TRBV6-3,few,TRBJ1-2,CASSLPGGEHGYTF,TGTGCCAGCAGCCTACCGGGAGGGGAGCATGGCTACACCTTC
TRBD1,TRBV7-9,-,TRBJ2-6,CASSSRGQGAWGANVLTF,TGTGCCAGCAGCTCTCGGGGACAGGGCGCTTGGGGGGCCAACGTCCTGACTTTC
-,TRBV12-3/TRBV12-4,few,TRBJ2-1,CASSFIGYNEQFF,TGTGCCAGCAGTTTTATTGGCTACAATGAGCAGTTCTTC
-,TRBV7-9,-,TRBJ2-6,CASSIDRFLSGANVLTF,TGTGCCAGCAGCATTGACAGGTTCCTATCTGGGGCCAACGTCCTGACTTTC
-,TRBV12-3/TRBV12-4,few,TRBJ1-3,CASSLGGTIYF,TGTGCCAGCAGTTTAGGAGGGACCATATATTTT
-,TRBV28,-,TRBJ2-6,CASSLSARPGANVLTF,TGTGCCAGCAGTTTATCCGCCAGGCCTGGGGCCAACGTCCTGACTTTC
TRBD2,TRBV28,-,TRBJ2-5,CASSYLHAGTSGTQQETQYF,TGTGCCAGCAGCTACTTGCACGCCGGGACTAGCGGGACCCAACAAGAGACCCAGTACTTC
-,TRBV12-3/TRBV12-4,-,TRBJ2-5,CASSFWSETQYF,TGTGCCAGCAGTTTTTGGTCGGAGACCCAGTACTTC
-,TRBV6-2/TRBV6-3,-,TRBJ2-1,CASSSVLGSGNEQFF,TGTGCCAGCAGTTCGGTTCTTGGGTCGGGCAATGAGCAGTTCTTC
-,TRBV6-5,few,TRBJ2-1,CASGGGSYNEQFF,TGTGCCAGCGGTGGGGGGAGCTACAATGAGCAGTTCTTC
-,TRBV28,-,TRBJ2-5,CASSSPPNGPQETQYF,TGTGCCAGCAGTTCCCCCCCCAACGGGCCGCAAGAGACCCAGTACTTC
-,TRBV24-1,few,TRBJ1-2,CATSDWDGYTF,TGTGCCACCAGTGATTGGGATGGCTACACCTTC
-,TRBV12-3/TRBV12-4,few,TRBJ2-3,CASSLDAGFALDTQYF,TGTGCCAGCAGTTTAGACGCGGGATTCGCCCTAGATACGCAGTATTTT
TRBD1,TRBV13,-,TRBJ2-1,CASSIPGTGGYNEQFF,TGTGCCAGCAGCATTCCCGGGACAGGGGGGTACAATGAGCAGTTCTTC
TRBD2,TRBV4-1,-,TRBJ2-1,CASSQEASGAAQFF,TGCGCCAGCAGCCAAGAGGCTAGCGGAGCTGCGCAGTTCTTC
TRBD1,TRBV5-4,-,TRBJ1-2,CASSLQGAANYGYTF,TGTGCCAGCAGCTTGCAGGGGGCGGCTAACTATGGCTACACCTTC
-,TRBV4-1,-,TRBJ2-1,CASSPQDVTSITQFF,TGCGCCAGCAGCCCCCAGGACGTAACATCGATAACCCAGTTCTTC
TRBD1,TRBV27,-,TRBJ2-5,CASSLYTGVIETQYF,TGTGCCAGCAGTTTGTATACAGGGGTGATAGAGACCCAGTACTTC
TRBD2,TRBV28,-,TRBJ2-7,CASRGTSGRYEQYF,TGTGCCAGCAGGGGGACTAGCGGGAGGTACGAGCAGTACTTC
-,TRBV27,many,TRBJ2-5,CASSPETMSETQYF,TGTGCCAGCAGTCCCGAGACTATGTCTGAGACCCAGTACTTC
-,TRBV9,few,TRBJ1-5,CASSKEGGRQPQHF,TGTGCCAGCAGCAAAGAGGGGGGTCGACAGCCCCAGCATTTT
-,TRBV7-6,-,TRBJ1-1,CASSLASPNTEAFF,TGTGCCAGCAGCTTAGCCTCACCGAACACTGAAGCTTTCTTT
TRBD2,TRBV13,few,TRBJ2-6,CASSTPGGPSGSTGANVLTF,TGTGCCAGCAGTACACCGGGGGGTCCTAGCGGGAGCACTGGGGCCAACGTCCTGACTTTC
-,TRBV28,few,TRBJ2-7,CASSFDTFLSYEQYF,TGTGCCAGCAGTTTTGACACCTTCCTCTCCTACGAGCAGTACTTC
-,TRBV19,few,TRBJ1-1,CASSIAGTNTEAFF,TGTGCCAGTAGTATAGCTGGGACGAACACTGAAGCTTTCTTT
-,TRBV6-6,-,TRBJ2-5,CASSSGQTLETQYF,TGTGCCAGCAGTAGTGGACAGACCCTAGAGACCCAGTACTTC
-,TRBV25-1,few,TRBJ2-1,CASSGDAGHQFF,TGTGCCAGCAGTGGGGATGCAGGTCACCAGTTCTTC
-,TRBV20-1,-,TRBJ2-7,CSARDSAGPYYEQYF,TGCAGTGCTAGAGATAGTGCAGGGCCGTACTACGAGCAGTACTTC
-,TRBV28,few,TRBJ2-1,CASRTLEGVSEQFF,TGTGCCAGCAGAACCCTCGAGGGGGTGAGTGAGCAGTTCTTC
TRBD2,TRBV20-1,-,TRBJ2-5,CSARDLSSGKETQYF,TGCAGTGCTAGAGATCTGTCGAGCGGGAAAGAGACCCAGTACTTC
-,TRBV5-6,-,TRBJ2-5,CASSLEGHETQYF,TGTGCCAGCAGCTTAGAGGGGCACGAGACCCAGTACTTC
-,TRBV12-3/TRBV12-4,-,TRBJ1-5,CASSSHGNQPQHF,TGTGCCAGCAGTTCCCACGGGAATCAGCCCCAGCATTTT
TRBD1,TRBV4-1,few,TRBJ2-7,CASSQEDRGGYEQYF,TGCGCCAGCAGCCAAGAGGACAGGGGCGGCTACGAGCAGTACTTC
-,TRBV10-3,few,TRBJ2-3,CAIRGEGTDTQYF,TGTGCCATCAGGGGAGAGGGGACAGATACGCAGTATTTT
TRBD1,TRBV24-1,-,TRBJ2-2,CATSESGGTGELFF,TGTGCCACCAGTGAGTCAGGGGGCACCGGGGAGCTGTTTTTT
-,TRBV29-1,-,TRBJ2-1,CSVETISGIKGEQFF,TGCAGCGTTGAAACGATAAGTGGGATAAAGGGTGAGCAGTTCTTC
-,TRBV14,-,TRBJ2-7,CASSQVAGDGYEQYF,TGTGCCAGCAGCCAAGTCGCAGGGGACGGCTACGAGCAGTACTTC
-,TRBV27,-,TRBJ2-5,CASSQNQETQYF,TGTGCCAGCTCCCAGAACCAAGAGACCCAGTACTTC
-,TRBV5-6,-,TRBJ2-7,CASSLVRSTPYEQYF,TGTGCCAGCAGCTTGGTACGCTCCACCCCCTACGAGCAGTACTTC
-,TRBV6-5,few,TRBJ1-1,CASSYSSAAEAFF,TGTGCCAGCAGTTACTCTTCTGCAGCTGAAGCTTTCTTT
-,TRBV29-1,few,TRBJ2-5,CSVETVQETQYF,TGCAGCGTTGAAACAGTCCAAGAGACCCAGTACTTC